This TCR beta chain was observed in a study of T cell responses to AZD1222 COVID-19 vaccine. Findings of the study overall: The study identified only a handful of AZD1222 recipients as seropositive at baseline. Unmutated regions of variants are reportedly targeted by nearly half of spike-specific TCRs.

Clones were read by immunoSEQ multiplex PCR, and TCRdb kept only the in-frame ones, dropping some. The table includes 100,000 to 130,000 clones, about nine tenths detected once. Germline CDR1 reads SGDLS; CDR2 reads YYNGEE. V dropped 0 bases and J dropped 5; count of bases not matched to a gene: 4. CDR3 length equals 15 residues. This clone was seen only a few times. Antigen specificity is unknown. The material sequenced was peripheral blood, taken on day 0 of MenACWY control vaccination. The sequence was collected from an adult in good health. V gene TRBV9 combines with J gene TRBJ1-2; 10 nucleotides agree with TRBD1. CDR3 loop: CASSVGQGARYGYTF. The CDR3 DNA reads as TGTGCCAGCAGCGTAGGACAGGGGGCGAGGTATGGCTACACCTTC.